The present entry profiles one T cell receptor (beta chain) with its context. Its antigen is not known. Newly diagnosed hyperthyroidism patients aged 18 to 65 years had disease lasting under 2 months. Diagnoses rested on clinical symptoms, serum thyroxine and TRAb, thyroid ultrasound and orbital computed tomography. The sample originates from a study of T cells in Graves' hyperthyroidism and ophthalmopathy. Study details: Pretreatment peripheral blood was obtained at initial diagnosis.

Trimming removed 10 bases from V and 6 bases from J, with 12 bases in between. This CDR3 contains 12 residues. Findings and limits, study-wide: Using 13 V-J features, a model discriminated ophthalmopathy from stable hyperthyroidism.

The CDR3 regions of TCR beta were amplified from RNA transcripts. HTBI primers were the set used in a first-round RT-PCR of the TCR CDR3. TCRdb reprocessed the multiplex PCR reads with MiXCR, giving one entry per CDR3 protein. The sample lists approximately 700,000 distinct CDR3 sequences, less than 20% occurring once. The V gene is TRBV12-3 or TRBV12-4, the J gene TRBJ2-2; the D gene is possibly TRBD2 (6 bases). Input material: blood. The TCR comes from a man younger than 30 with Graves' hyperthyroidism. The CDR3 is CANLLAAGELFF. The CDR3 bases are TGTGCCAACCTACTAGCAGCCGGGGAGCTGTTTTTT.